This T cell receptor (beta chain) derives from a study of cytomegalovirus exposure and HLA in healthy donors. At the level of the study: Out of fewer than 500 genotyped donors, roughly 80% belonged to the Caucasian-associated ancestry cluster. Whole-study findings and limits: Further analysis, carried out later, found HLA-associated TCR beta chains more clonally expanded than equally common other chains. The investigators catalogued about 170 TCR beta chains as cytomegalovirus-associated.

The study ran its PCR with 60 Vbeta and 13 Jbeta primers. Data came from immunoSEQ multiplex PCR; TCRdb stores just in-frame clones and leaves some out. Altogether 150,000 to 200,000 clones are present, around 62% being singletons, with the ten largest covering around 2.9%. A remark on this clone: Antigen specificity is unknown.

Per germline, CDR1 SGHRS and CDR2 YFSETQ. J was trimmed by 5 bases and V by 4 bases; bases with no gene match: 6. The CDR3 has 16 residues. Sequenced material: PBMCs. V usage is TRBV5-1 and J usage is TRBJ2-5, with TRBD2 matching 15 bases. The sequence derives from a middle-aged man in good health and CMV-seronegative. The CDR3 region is CASSPTGTSGGETQYF. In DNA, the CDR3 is TGCGCCAGCAGCCCAACGGGGACTAGCGGGGGGGAGACCCAGTACTTC.